Below are 21 T cell receptor beta chains sequenced from a single sample in a study of blood T cell repertoires in COVID-19. Some clones are missing from TCRdb's copy, which holds only in-frame ones; the method was immunoSEQ multiplex PCR. Among roughly 100,000 clones listed, about four fifths were seen once. The sequenced sample consisted of peripheral blood. These receptor sequences come from a man aged 60 to 69 with acute or convalescent COVID-19.

The chain joins TRBV28 to TRBJ1-6; no firm D call. Trimming took 7 bases from V and 0 from J, leaving 10 bases between them. Germline V gives CDR1 MDHEN, CDR2 SYDVKM. This CDR3 is 15 amino acids long. This CDR3 reads CASKPGSSYNSPLHF. CDR3 DNA sequence: TGTGCCAGCAAACCGGGGAGCTCCTATAATTCACCCCTCCACTTT.

This chain links TRBV18 with TRBJ1-1; tentatively, D is TRBD1 (6 bases). Between the trimmed V and J ends, which lost 3 bases and 0 bases, there was a span of 11 bases. Germline lookup yields CDR1 KGHSH and CDR2 LQKENI. The CDR3 has 15 residues. The CDR3 reads CASSPRTDMNTEAFF. The CDR3 DNA is TGTGCCAGCTCACCTCGGACAGACATGAACACTGAAGCTTTCTTT.

V gene TRBV6-5 combines with J gene TRBJ1-1; 9 positions agree with TRBD1. The CDR3 sequence is 15 residues long. The ends lost 5 bases at V and 1 base at J; junction bases unmatched: 5. Germline CDR1 MNHEY, CDR2 SVGAGI. The CDR3 loop reads CASSRTGGTNTEAFF. In DNA, the CDR3 is TGTGCCAGCAGTCGAACAGGGGGCACGAACACTGAAGCTTTCTTT.

J is TRBJ1-1 and V is TRBV19; D ambiguous. Deletions cut 3 bases from V and 2 bases from J, with 13 bases between. This CDR3 spans 15 amino acids. CDR1 is LNHDA, CDR2 SQIVND, per germline (reference sequence). The CDR3: CASSIPGKANTEAFF. CDR3 bases: TGTGCCAGTAGTATTCCGGGGAAGGCCAACACTGAAGCTTTCTTT.

The rearrangement joins TRBV19 to TRBJ2-4, with a possible D match to TRBD2 (6 bases). V was shortened by 6 bases and J by 8 bases, with 20 bases between the two germline ends. The CDR3 has 15 residues. Per the germline V gene, CDR1 is LNHDA and CDR2 is SQIVND (reference sequence). The CDR3 loop reads CASRAPRGGEDIQYF. The CDR3 coding sequence is TGTGCCAGTAGGGCTCCGCGGGGAGGTGAAGACATTCAGTACTTC. Combining the CDR3 with reference TRBV19 and TRBJ2-4 gives the whole variable domain DGGITQSPKYLFRKEGQNVTLSCEQNLNHDAMYWYRQDPGQGLRLIYYSQIVNDFQKGDIAEGYSVSREKKESFPLTVTSAQKNPTAFYLCASRAPRGGEDIQYFGAGTRLSVL.

The rearrangement links TRBV30 to TRBJ2-3; D is unclear. The V gene's germline CDR1 is GTSNPN and CDR2 SVGIG (reference sequence). V lost 0 bases and J lost 0, with 13 bases in between. This CDR3 region has 16 residues. CDR3 bases: TGTGCCTGGAGTGTACCGGGTGTTCCTAGCACAGATACGCAGTATTTT. Translating it yields CAWSVPGVPSTDTQYF.

The chain joins TRBV2 to TRBJ2-2; 10 bases fit TRBD2. After removal of 6 bases from V and 4 bases from J, the junction contained 5 bases not matched to a gene. In germline, CDR1 is SNHLY, CDR2 FYNNEI. The CDR3 has 15 amino acids. CDR3: CASRPGLASTGELFF. Here the CDR3 DNA reads TGTGCCAGCAGGCCGGGACTAGCGAGCACCGGGGAGCTGTTTTTT.

This clone appeared once. The chain employs TRBV5-1 and TRBJ2-7; the match to TRBD2 covers 11 bases. The ends lost 2 bases at V and 2 bases at J; junction bases unmatched: 3. This CDR3 region has 15 residues. Per germline, CDR1 SGHRS and CDR2 YFSETQ. The CDR3 sequence: CASSFQTSGAYEQYF. CDR3 nucleotide sequence: TGCGCCAGCAGCTTCCAGACTAGCGGGGCCTACGAGCAGTACTTC.

The rearrangement joins TRBV11-2 to TRBJ2-1; 8 bases are shared with TRBD2. This CDR3 has 18 residues. CDR1 is SGHAT and CDR2 is FQNNGV in the germline V gene. Trimming removed 1 base from V and 2 bases from J; junction bases left unmatched: 10. Here the CDR3 reads CASSLGPGAGAAYNEQFF. CDR3 sequence (DNA): TGTGCCAGCAGCTTAGGTCCTGGAGCGGGAGCCGCCTACAATGAGCAGTTCTTC. Variable domain in full (rest from reference TRBV11-2 and TRBJ2-1): EAGVAQSPRYKIIEKRQSVAFWCNPISGHATLYWYQQILGQGPKLLIQFQNNGVVDDSQLPKDRFSAERLKGVDSTLKIQPAKLEDSAVYLCASSLGPGAGAAYNEQFFGPGTRLTVL.

This chain uses TRBV28 with TRBJ2-3; D may be TRBD2 (6 bases). There are 18 residues in the CDR3. The V end was cut by 3 bases, the J end by 2 bases, with 21 bases between. CDR1 is MDHEN and CDR2 is SYDVKM in the germline V gene. CDR3: CASSLWSERGGNTDTQYF. CDR3 in DNA: TGTGCCAGCAGTTTGTGGTCGGAAAGGGGAGGAAACACAGATACGCAGTATTTT.

The rearrangement uses TRBV9 and TRBJ2-2; TRBD2 matches at 8 bases. V shed 2 bases and J 4 bases; nucleotides not matched to a gene: 7. This CDR3 has 16 residues. CDR1 and CDR2 from the germline V gene are SGDLS and YYNGEE. In DNA, the CDR3 is TGTGCCAGCAGCGTCCCCTACAGCGGGAGCACCGGGGAGCTGTTTTTT. This encodes CASSVPYSGSTGELFF.

The rearrangement links TRBV2 to TRBJ2-1; TRBD2 agrees at 14 bases. CDR1 SNHLY and CDR2 FYNNEI come from the germline V gene. The V segment lost 7 bases and the J segment 7 bases; nucleotides outside the gene matches: 6. The CDR3 consists of 15 residues. CDR3 in amino acids: CASTMTSGRVNEQFF. The CDR3 nucleotides are TGTGCCAGCACTATGACTAGCGGGAGGGTAAATGAGCAGTTCTTC.

The chain joins TRBV29-1 to TRBJ1-5; perhaps TRBD1 as D (6 bases). Germline V gene sequence: CDR1 SQVTM, CDR2 ANQGSEA. Trimming cost V 4 bases and J 2 bases, with 12 bases left between them. The CDR3 length is 14 residues. Here the CDR3 reads CSVGVGAGNQPQHF. CDR3 DNA sequence: TGCAGCGTTGGTGTGGGGGCGGGCAATCAGCCCCAGCATTTT.

The chain links TRBV18 to TRBJ2-7; 9 nucleotides agree with TRBD1. CDR3 size: 14 residues. With V trimmed by 5 bases and J by 9 bases, 11 bases remained unmatched. CDR1 KGHSH and CDR2 LQKENI come from the germline V gene. The DNA of the CDR3 is TGTGCCAGCTCAACCGCCGGGACAGGGTTCTCGCAGTACTTC. Translated, it gives CASSTAGTGFSQYF. Together with reference TRBV18 and TRBJ2-7, the CDR3 gives the full variable domain: NAGVMQNPRHLVRRRGQEARLRCSPMKGHSHVYWYRQLPEEGLKFMVYLQKENIIDESGMPKERFSAEFPKEGPSILRIQQVVRGDSAAYFCASSTAGTGFSQYFGPGTRLTVT.

The chain uses TRBV5-1 and TRBJ2-5; D gene unclear. Trimming shortened V by 0 bases and J by 5 bases, and 2 bases separated the two germline ends. From germline, CDR1 is SGHRS and CDR2 YFSETQ. The CDR3 contains 11 residues. Here the CDR3 reads CASSLAETQYF. The CDR3 region has the DNA TGCGCCAGCAGCTTGGCGGAGACCCAGTACTTC.

Turning to this clone: One end of the junction is discordant with germline, which a read error may explain. The chain links TRBV7-7 to TRBJ2-3, with 11 bases identical to TRBD2. The CDR3 spans 16 residues. CDR1 is SSHAT and CDR2 is FNYEAQ in the germline V gene (reference sequence). The CDR3 loop reads CASSLGLADNTDTQYF. CDR3 nucleotide sequence: TGTGCTAGCAGCCTGGGACTAGCGGATAACACAGATACGCAGTATTTT.

This chain uses TRBV27 with TRBJ1-5; TRBD1 matches at 8 bases. The ends lost 5 bases at V and 3 bases at J; junction bases unmatched: 6. CDR1 and CDR2 from the germline V gene are MNHEY and SMNVEV (reference sequence). The CDR3 extends over 15 amino acids. In DNA form, the CDR3 reads TGTGCCAGCAGTCTTCTGACAGGGGTCAATCAGCCCCAGCATTTT. It is translated as CASSLLTGVNQPQHF.

This clone occurred a few times. The genes are TRBV5-1 and TRBJ2-7; 8 nucleotides match TRBD1. Germline V gene sequence: CDR1 SGHRS, CDR2 YFSETQ. The CDR3 contains 15 residues. The ends lost 3 bases at V and 0 bases at J; junction bases unmatched: 5. Written as DNA, the CDR3 is TGCGCCAGCAGCTCTGGACAGGGCCTCTCCTACGAGCAGTACGTC. Amino acids: CASSSGQGLSYEQYV.

The DNA for the CDR3 is TGTGCCAGCAGCCAGATTGGTTCAGGGGAGCTGTTTTTT. As protein: CASSQIGSGELFF. This rearrangement joins TRBV5-6 to TRBJ2-2, with no clear D. Germline V gives CDR1 SGHDT, CDR2 YYEEEE. V lost 4 bases, J lost 8 bases, and 12 bases lay in between. The CDR3 has 13 amino acids.

The V gene is TRBV19, the J gene TRBJ2-2; D gene unclear. Germline V CDR1 and CDR2: LNHDA, SQIVND (reference sequence). The CDR3 totals 15 residues. V was shortened by 3 bases and J by 3 bases, with 11 bases between the two germline ends. CDR3 loop: CASSIPGQDTGELFF. The CDR3 bases are TGTGCCAGTAGTATCCCCGGCCAGGACACCGGGGAGCTGTTTTTT.

This chain joins TRBV6-5 and TRBJ1-1, with D perhaps TRBD1 (6 bases). Germline-derived CDR1 and CDR2 are MNHEY and SVGAGI. The CDR3 is 14 amino acids. The ends were cut back, 8 bases at V and 6 bases at J, with 19 bases in the middle. The CDR3 spells CASGLQGVQAEAFF. For the CDR3, the DNA is TGTGCCAGCGGCTTACAGGGAGTACAGGCTGAAGCTTTCTTT.